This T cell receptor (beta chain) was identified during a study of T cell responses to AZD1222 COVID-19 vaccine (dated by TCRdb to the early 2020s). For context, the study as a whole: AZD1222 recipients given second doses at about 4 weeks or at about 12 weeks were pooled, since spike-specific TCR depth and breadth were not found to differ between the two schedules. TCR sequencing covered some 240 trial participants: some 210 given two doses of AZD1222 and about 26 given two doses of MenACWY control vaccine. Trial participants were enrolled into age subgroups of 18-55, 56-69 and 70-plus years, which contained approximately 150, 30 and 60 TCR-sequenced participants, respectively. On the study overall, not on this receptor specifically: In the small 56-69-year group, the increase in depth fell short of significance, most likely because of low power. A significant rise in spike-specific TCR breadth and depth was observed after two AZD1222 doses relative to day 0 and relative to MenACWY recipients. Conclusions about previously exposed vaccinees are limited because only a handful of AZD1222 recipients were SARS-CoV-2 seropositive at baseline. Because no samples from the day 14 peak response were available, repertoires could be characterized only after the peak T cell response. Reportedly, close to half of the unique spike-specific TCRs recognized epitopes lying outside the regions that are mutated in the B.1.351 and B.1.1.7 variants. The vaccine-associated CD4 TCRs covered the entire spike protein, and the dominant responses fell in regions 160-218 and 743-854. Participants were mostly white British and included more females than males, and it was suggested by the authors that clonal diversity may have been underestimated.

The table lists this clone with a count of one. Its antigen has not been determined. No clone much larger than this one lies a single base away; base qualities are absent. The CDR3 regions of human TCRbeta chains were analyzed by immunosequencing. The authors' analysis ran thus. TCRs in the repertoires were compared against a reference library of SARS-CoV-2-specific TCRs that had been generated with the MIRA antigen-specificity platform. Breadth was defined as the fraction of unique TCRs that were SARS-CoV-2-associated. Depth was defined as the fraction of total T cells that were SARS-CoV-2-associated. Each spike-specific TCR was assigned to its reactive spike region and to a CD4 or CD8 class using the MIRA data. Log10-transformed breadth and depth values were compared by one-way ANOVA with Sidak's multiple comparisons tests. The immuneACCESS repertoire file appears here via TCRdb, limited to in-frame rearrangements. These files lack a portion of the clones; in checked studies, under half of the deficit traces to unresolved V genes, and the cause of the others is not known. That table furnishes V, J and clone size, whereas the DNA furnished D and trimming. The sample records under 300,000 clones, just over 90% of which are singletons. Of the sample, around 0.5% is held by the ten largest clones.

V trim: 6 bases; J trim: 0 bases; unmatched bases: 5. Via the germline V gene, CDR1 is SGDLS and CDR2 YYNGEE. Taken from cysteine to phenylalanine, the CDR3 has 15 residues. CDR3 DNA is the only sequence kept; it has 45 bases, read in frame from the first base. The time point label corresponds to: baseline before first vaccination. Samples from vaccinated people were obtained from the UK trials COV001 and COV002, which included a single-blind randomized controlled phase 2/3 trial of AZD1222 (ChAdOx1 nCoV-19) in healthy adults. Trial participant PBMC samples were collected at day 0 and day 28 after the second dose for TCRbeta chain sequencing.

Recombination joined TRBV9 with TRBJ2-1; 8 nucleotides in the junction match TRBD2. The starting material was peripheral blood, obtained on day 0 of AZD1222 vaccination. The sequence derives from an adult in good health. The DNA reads TGTGCCAGCAACCTAGCGGGCATCTCCTACAATGAGCAGTTCTTC. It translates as CASNLAGISYNEQFF.